These T cell receptor beta chains were read from a single sample in a study of blood T cells in healthy people across ages. From the 5' RACE reads, TCRdb called clonotypes with MiXCR, one entry per CDR3 protein. The sample lists around 1,800,000 distinct CDR3 sequences; around 42% were seen once. Specimen: blood. The receptors were sampled from a human donor in good health. Both conserved end residues are part of each CDR3. The D gene is left open where the match is weak. Not every row has a clone size; where given, it reads once, few, many or a size class.

V	size	D	J	CDR3	DNA
TRBV2	-	-	TRBJ2-2	CASSGIMTVGTGELFF	TGTGCCAGCAGTGGTATTATGACAGTGGGAACCGGGGAGCTGTTTTTT
TRBV27	few	-	TRBJ2-6	CASFGGANVLTF	TGTGCCAGCTTCGGGGGGGCCAACGTCCTGACTTTC
TRBV5-1	few	-	TRBJ2-4	CASSLNRRSGIQYF	TGCGCCAGCAGCTTGAACCGACGGTCGGGCATTCAGTACTTC
TRBV4-2	once	TRBD2	TRBJ2-1	CASSQPGTSGGYEQFF	TGTGCCAGCAGCCAGCCCGGGACTAGCGGGGGGTATGAGCAGTTCTTC
TRBV29-1	many	-	TRBJ2-2	CSVQQGSGELFF	TGCAGCGTACAACAGGGTTCCGGGGAGCTGTTTTTT
TRBV12-3/TRBV12-4	-	-	TRBJ2-5	CASSLVFTAKETQYF	TGTGCCAGCAGTTTAGTGTTTACGGCTAAAGAGACCCAGTACTTC
TRBV4-2	few	-	TRBJ1-1	CASSQEGAGGTEAFF	TGTGCCAGCAGCCAAGAGGGGGCGGGGGGCACTGAAGCTTTCTTT
TRBV4-3	-	-	TRBJ2-3	CASSQGGGALLDTQYF	TGCGCCAGCAGCCAAGGTGGGGGGGCCCTACTAGATACGCAGTATTTT
TRBV28	-	-	TRBJ2-3	CASSPTGDGNPDTQYF	TGTGCCAGCAGTCCTACGGGGGACGGTAACCCAGATACGCAGTATTTT
TRBV13	once	-	TRBJ2-1	CASSFITEQFF	TGTGCCAGCAGCTTCATAACAGAGCAGTTCTTC
TRBV7-2	few	-	TRBJ2-3	CASRRTPASDTQYF	TGTGCCAGCAGAAGGACCCCCGCGTCAGATACGCAGTATTTT
TRBV7-2	-	TRBD2	TRBJ2-7	CASSATSGSYEQYF	TGTGCCAGCAGCGCCACTAGCGGCTCCTACGAGCAGTACTTC
TRBV27	few	-	TRBJ1-2	CASRNPEYGYTF	TGTGCCAGCAGGAATCCGGAATATGGCTACACCTTC
TRBV7-2	few	TRBD1	TRBJ1-2	CASSPLPGQGSGGYTF	TGTGCCAGCAGCCCGCTACCGGGACAGGGATCCGGTGGCTACACCTTC